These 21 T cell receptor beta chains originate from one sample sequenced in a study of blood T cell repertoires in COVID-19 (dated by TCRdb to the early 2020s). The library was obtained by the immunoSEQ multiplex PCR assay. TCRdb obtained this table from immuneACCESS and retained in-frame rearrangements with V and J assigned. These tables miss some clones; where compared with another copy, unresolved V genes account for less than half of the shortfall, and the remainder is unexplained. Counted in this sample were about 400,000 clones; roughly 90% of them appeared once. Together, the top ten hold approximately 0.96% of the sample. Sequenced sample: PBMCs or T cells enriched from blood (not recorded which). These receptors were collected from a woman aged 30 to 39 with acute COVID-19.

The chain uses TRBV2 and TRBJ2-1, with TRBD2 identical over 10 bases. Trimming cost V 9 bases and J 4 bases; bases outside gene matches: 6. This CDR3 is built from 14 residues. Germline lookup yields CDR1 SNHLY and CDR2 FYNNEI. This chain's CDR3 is CASTLAGAYNEQFF. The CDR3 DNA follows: TGTGCCAGTACGCTAGCGGGGGCTTACAATGAGCAGTTCTTC.

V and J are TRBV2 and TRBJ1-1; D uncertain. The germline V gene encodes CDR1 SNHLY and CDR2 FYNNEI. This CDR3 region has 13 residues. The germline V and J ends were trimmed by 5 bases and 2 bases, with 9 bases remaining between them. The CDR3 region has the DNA TGTGCCAGCAGTCTTGGGCCAAACACTGAAGCTTTCTTT. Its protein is CASSLGPNTEAFF.

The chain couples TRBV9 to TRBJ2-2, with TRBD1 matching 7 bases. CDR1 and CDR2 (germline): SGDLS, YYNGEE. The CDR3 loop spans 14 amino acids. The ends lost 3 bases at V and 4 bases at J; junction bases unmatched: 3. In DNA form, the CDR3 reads TGTGCCAGCAGCGAAGGGGGCTTCACCGGGGAGCTGTTTTTT. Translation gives CASSEGGFTGELFF. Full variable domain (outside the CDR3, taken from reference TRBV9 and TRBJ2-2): DSGVTQTPKHLITATGQRVTLRCSPRSGDLSVYWYQQSLDQGLQFLIQYYNGEERAKGNILERFSAQQFPDLHSELNLSSLELGDSALYFCASSEGGFTGELFFGEGSRLTVL.

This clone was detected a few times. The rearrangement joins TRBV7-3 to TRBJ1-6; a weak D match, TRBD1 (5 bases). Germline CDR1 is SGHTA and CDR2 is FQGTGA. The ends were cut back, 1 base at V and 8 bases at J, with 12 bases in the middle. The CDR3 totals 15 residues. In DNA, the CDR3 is TGTGCCAGCAGCTTAAGGGGCAGCAGAGATTCACCCCTCCACTTT. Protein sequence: CASSLRGSRDSPLHF. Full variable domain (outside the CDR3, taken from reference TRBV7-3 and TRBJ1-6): GAGVSQTPSNKVTEKGKYVELRCDPISGHTALYWYRQSLGQGPEFLIYFQGTGAADDSGLPNDRFFAVRPEGSVSTLKIQRTERGDSAVYLCASSLRGSRDSPLHFGNGTRLTVT.

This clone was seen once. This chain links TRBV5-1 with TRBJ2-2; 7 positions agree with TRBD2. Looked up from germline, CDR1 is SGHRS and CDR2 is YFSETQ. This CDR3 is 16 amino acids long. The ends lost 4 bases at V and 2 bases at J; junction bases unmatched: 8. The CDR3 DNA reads TGCGCCAGCAGCCCGGCGGGGGACTCAAACACCGGGGAGCTGTTTTTT. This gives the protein CASSPAGDSNTGELFF.

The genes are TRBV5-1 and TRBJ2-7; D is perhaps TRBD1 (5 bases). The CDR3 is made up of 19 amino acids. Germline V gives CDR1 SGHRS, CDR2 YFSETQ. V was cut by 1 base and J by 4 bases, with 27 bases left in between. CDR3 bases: TGCGCCAGCAGCTTGCCCCAGGGTATGGGGCCCACTTCAACTTACGAGCAGTACTTC. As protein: CASSLPQGMGPTSTYEQYF.

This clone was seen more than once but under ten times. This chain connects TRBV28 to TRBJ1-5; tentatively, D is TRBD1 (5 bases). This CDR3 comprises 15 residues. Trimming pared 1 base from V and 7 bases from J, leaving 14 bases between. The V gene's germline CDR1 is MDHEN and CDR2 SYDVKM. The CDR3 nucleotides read TGTGCCAGCAGTTTATCCCAGGGACTGGGGCAGCCCCAGCATTTT. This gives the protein CASSLSQGLGQPQHF.

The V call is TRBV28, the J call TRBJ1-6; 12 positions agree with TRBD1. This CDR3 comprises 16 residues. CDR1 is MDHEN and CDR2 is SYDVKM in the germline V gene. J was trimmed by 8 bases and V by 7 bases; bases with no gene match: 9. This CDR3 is CASTISGQGAYSPLHF. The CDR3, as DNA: TGTGCCAGCACCATCTCGGGACAGGGGGCATATTCACCCCTCCACTTT.

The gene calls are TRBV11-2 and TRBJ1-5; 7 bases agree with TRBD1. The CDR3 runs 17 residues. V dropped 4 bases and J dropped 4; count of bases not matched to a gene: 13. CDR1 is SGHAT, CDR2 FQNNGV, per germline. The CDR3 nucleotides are TGTGCCAGCAGCTCCCACCCCGACAGGGTAGTGAATCAGCCCCAGCATTTT. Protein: CASSSHPDRVVNQPQHF.

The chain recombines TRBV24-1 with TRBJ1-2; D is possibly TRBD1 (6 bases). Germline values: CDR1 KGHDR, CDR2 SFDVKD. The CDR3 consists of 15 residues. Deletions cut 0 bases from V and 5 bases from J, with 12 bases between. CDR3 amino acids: CATSDLSGGRYGYTF. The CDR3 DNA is TGTGCCACCAGTGATTTGTCGGGGGGGCGGTATGGCTACACCTTC.

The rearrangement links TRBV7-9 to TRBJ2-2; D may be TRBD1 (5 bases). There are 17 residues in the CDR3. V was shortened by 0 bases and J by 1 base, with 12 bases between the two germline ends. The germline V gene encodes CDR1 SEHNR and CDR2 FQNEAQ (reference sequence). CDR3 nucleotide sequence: TGTGCCAGCAGCTTAGCGCCGGACACGGTGAACACCGGGGAGCTGTTTTTT. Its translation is CASSLAPDTVNTGELFF.

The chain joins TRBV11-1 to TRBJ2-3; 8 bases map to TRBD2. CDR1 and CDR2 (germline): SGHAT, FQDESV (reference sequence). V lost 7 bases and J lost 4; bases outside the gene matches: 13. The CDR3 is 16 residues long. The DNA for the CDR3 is TGTGCCAGCACCCCTCGCCGCGGCGGGGGGTCAGATACGCAGTATTTT. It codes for CASTPRRGGGSDTQYF.

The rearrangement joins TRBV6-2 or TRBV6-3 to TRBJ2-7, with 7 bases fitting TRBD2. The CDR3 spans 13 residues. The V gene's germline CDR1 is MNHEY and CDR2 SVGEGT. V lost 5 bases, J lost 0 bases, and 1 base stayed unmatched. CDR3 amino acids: CASSRTSSYEQYF. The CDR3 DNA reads TGTGCCAGCAGTAGGACTAGCTCCTACGAGCAGTACTTC.

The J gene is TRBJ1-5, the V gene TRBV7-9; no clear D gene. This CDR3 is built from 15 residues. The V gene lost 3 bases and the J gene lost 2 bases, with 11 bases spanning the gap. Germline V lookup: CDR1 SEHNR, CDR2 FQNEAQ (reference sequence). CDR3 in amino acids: CASSLGGRRNQPQHF. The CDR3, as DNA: TGTGCCAGCAGCTTGGGAGGGAGGCGCAATCAGCCCCAGCATTTT.

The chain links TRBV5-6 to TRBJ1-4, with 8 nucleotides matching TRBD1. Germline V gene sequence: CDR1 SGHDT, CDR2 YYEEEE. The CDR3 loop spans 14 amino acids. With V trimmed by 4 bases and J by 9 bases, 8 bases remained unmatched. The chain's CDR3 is CASSPGQGRQKLFF. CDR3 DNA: TGTGCCAGCAGCCCCGGACAGGGTAGGCAAAAACTGTTTTTT. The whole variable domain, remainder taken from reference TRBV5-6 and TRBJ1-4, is DAGVTQSPTHLIKTRGQQVTLRCSPKSGHDTVSWYQQALGQGPQFIFQYYEEEERQRGNFPDRFSGHQFPNYSSELNVNALLLGDSALYLCASSPGQGRQKLFFGSGTQLSVL.

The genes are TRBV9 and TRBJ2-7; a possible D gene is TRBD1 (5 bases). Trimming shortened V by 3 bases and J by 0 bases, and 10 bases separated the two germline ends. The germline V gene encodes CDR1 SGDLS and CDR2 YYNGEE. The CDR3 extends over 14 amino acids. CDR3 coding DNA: TGTGCCAGCAGCGCCGGACAAAGCTCCTACGAGCAGTACTTC. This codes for CASSAGQSSYEQYF.

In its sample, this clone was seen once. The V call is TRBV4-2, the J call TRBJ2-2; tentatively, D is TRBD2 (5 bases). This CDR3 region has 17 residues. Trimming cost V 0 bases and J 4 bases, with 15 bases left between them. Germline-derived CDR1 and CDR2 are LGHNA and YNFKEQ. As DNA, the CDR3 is TGTGCCAGCAGCCAAGATCAGTCACGGGGAATCACCGGGGAGCTGTTTTTT. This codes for CASSQDQSRGITGELFF.

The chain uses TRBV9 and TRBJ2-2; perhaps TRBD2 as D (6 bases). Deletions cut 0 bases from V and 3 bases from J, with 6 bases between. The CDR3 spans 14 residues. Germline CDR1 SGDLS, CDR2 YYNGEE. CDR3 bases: TGTGCCAGCAGCGTAGGGGACTACACCGGGGAGCTGTTTTTT. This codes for CASSVGDYTGELFF.

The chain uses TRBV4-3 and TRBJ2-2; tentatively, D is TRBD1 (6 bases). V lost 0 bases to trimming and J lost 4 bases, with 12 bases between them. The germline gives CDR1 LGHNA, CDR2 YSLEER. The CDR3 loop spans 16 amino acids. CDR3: CASSQERVGGTGELFF. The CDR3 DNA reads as TGCGCCAGCAGCCAAGAGAGGGTAGGGGGCACCGGGGAGCTGTTTTTT.

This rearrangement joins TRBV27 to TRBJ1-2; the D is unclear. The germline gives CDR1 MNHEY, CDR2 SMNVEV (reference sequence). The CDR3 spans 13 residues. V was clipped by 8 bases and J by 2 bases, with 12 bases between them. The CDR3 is CASGSLPNYGYTF. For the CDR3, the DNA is TGTGCCAGCGGGAGTTTGCCGAACTATGGCTACACCTTC.

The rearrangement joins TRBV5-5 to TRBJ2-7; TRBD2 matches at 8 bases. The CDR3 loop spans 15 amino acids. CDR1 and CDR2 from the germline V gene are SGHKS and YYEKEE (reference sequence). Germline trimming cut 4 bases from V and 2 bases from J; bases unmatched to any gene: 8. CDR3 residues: CASSLTGREAYEQYF. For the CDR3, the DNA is TGTGCCAGCAGCCTAACAGGGCGGGAGGCCTACGAGCAGTACTTC.